This T cell receptor (beta chain) was captured in a study of Ad26.COV2.S vaccination and SARS-CoV-2 variants. Repertoires were generated with immunoSEQ multiplex PCR, while TCRdb's copy carries only in-frame clones and drops some. The profile covers 300,000 to 350,000 clones, with around 89% appearing a single time and roughly 5% taken by the ten largest. Indicated treatment: 15 to 20 received Ad26.COV2.S at low or high dose, single or two shots; about 5 received placebo; per-sample allocation not given. The investigators took samples on day 63 after the first vaccine or placebo injection. Immunization relied on an Ad26 vector, which expressed Wuhan-strain SARS-CoV-2 spike. From germline, CDR1 is MDHEN and CDR2 SYDVKM. This CDR3 has 17 residues. V shed 5 bases and J 4 bases; nucleotides not matched to a gene: 10.

The sequencing here drew on peripheral blood, taken in a trial of Ad26.COV2.S vaccine versus placebo. The chain combines TRBV28 with TRBJ2-7; 14 bases line up with TRBD2. The clonotype was recovered from a person aged 18-65 years who received the Ad26.COV2.S COVID-19 vaccine or a placebo. CDR3 nucleotide sequence: TGTGCCAGCAGTCCATTCCCGGGACTAGCGGGAGTATACGAGCAGTACTTC. It specifies CASSPFPGLAGVYEQYF.